What follows describes a single T cell receptor (beta chain). What it binds is not known. These data come from a study of cytomegalovirus exposure and HLA in healthy donors. Study-wide points: Several V segments, TRBV6-2 and TRBV6-3 among them, could not be told apart and were dropped. Later analysis identified several of the most significant clusters that appeared linked to common viral pathogens.

Germline V gives CDR1 MGHDK, CDR2 SYGVNS. The V end was cut by 3 bases, the J end by 1 base, with 13 bases between. The CDR3 length is 17 residues. 60 Vbeta and 13 Jbeta primers were used in PCR. Original processing notes: Counted up in a later analysis, unique TCR beta chains came to about 80 million, with roughly 11 million shared. This table comes from immunoSEQ multiplex PCR, and its TCRdb copy is limited to in-frame clones, with some not included. V and J calls plus clone size are reproduced from that table; the DNA served to infer D and trimming. This listing includes about 160,000 clones. This sequence joins TRBV25-1 and TRBJ2-6; D is possibly TRBD1 (5 bases). The sequence came from a young man in good health and CMV-seronegative. Sequences were obtained from PBMCs. This CDR3 is CASSEPIDSSGANVLTF. For the CDR3, the DNA is TGTGCCAGCAGTGAGCCTATTGACAGTTCTGGGGCCAACGTCCTGACTTTC.